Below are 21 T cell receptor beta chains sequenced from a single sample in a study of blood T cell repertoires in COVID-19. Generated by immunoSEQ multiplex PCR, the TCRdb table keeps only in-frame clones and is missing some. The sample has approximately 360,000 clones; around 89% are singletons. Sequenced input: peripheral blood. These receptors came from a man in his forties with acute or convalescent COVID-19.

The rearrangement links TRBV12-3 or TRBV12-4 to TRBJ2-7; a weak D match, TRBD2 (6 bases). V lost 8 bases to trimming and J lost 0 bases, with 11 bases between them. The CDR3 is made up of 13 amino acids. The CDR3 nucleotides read TGTGCCAGCTCGTACGGGAGCTCCTACGAGCAGTACTTC. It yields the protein CASSYGSSYEQYF.

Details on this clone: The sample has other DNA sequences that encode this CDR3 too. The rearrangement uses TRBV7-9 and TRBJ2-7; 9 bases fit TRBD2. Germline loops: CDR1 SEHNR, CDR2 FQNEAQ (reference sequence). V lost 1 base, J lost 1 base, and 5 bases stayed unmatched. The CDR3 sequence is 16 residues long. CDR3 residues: CASSLVGSGRSYEQYF. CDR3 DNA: TGTGCCAGCAGCTTAGTGGGTAGCGGGAGATCCTACGAGCAGTACTTC.

The CDR3 protein is CSAPVNTEAFF. The CDR3 DNA is TGCAGTGCACCAGTGAACACTGAAGCTTTCTTT. This chain uses TRBV20-1 with TRBJ1-1, with no clear D. The germline gives CDR1 DFQATT, CDR2 SNEGSKA (reference sequence). Trimming left V 6 bases short and J 0 bases short, with 5 bases between. This CDR3 spans 11 amino acids.

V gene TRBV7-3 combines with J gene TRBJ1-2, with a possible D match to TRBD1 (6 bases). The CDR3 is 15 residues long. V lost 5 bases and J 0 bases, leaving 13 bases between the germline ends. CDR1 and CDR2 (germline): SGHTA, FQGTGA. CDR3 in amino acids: CASSLIQGSNYGYTF. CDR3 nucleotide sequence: TGTGCCAGCAGCCTGATACAGGGATCTAACTATGGCTACACCTTC.

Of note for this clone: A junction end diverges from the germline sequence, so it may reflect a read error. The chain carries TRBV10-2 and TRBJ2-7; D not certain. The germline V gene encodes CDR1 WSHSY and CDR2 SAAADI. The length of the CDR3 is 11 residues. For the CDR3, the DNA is TGCGCCAGCAGTGAGTCCTCCGAGCAGTACTTC. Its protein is CASSESSEQYF.

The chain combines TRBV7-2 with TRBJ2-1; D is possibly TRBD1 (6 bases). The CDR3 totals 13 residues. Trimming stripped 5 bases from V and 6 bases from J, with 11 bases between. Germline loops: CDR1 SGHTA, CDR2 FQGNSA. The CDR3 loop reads CASSRTGPNEQFF. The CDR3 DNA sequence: TGTGCCAGCAGCCGAACAGGGCCCAATGAGCAGTTCTTC.

CDR3 sequence (DNA): TGTGCCACCAGTGACAGGGGAGCGCAAGAGACCCAGTACTTC. It yields the protein CATSDRGAQETQYF. The chain recombines TRBV24-1 with TRBJ2-5, with D possibly being TRBD1 (6 bases). Germline CDR1 is KGHDR and CDR2 is SFDVKD. Trimming left V 4 bases short and J 2 bases short, with 10 bases between. This CDR3 contains 14 residues.

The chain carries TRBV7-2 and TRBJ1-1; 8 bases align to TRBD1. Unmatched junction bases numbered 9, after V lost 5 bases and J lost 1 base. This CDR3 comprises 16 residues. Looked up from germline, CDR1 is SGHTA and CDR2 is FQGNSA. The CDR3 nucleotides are TGTGCCAGCAGCCCCCAGACAGGGGCCCCGAACACTGAAGCTTTCTTT. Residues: CASSPQTGAPNTEAFF.

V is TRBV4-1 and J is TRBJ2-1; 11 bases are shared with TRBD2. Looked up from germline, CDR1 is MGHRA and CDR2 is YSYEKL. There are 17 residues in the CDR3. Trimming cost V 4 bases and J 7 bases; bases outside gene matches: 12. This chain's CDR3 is CASSPDLAGGPRNEQFF. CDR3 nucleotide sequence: TGCGCCAGCAGCCCGGACTTAGCGGGAGGGCCTAGAAATGAGCAGTTCTTC.

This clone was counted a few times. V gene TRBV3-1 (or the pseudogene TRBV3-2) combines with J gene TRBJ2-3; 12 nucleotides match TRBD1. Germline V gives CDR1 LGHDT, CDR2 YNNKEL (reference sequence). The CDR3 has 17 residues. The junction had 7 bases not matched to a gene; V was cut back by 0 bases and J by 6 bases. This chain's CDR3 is CASSQDTGTGGRDTQYF. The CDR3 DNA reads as TGTGCCAGCAGCCAAGATACCGGGACAGGGGGCCGGGATACGCAGTATTTT.

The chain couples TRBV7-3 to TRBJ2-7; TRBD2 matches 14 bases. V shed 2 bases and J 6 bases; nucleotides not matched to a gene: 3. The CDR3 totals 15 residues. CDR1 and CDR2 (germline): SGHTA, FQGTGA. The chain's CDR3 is CASSLGLAGGSEQYF. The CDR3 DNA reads TGTGCCAGCAGCTTAGGACTAGCGGGAGGATCCGAGCAGTACTTC.

CDR3 nucleotides: TGTGCCAGCAGCCGGGACAGGGAGACCTACGAGCAGTACTTC. Protein sequence: CASSRDRETYEQYF. The rearrangement links TRBV5-6 to TRBJ2-7; the match to TRBD1 covers 9 bases. V shed 4 bases, J shed 2 bases, and the junction held 4 bases outside the gene matches. Germline V CDR1 and CDR2: SGHDT, YYEEEE. This CDR3 has 14 amino acids.

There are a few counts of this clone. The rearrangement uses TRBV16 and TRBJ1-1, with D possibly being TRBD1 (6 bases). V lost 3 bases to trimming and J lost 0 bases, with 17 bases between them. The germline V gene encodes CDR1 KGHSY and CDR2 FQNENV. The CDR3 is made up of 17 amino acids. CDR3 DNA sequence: TGTGCCAGCAGCCATCATACGGGACAAACCTTGAACACTGAAGCTTTCTTT. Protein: CASSHHTGQTLNTEAFF.

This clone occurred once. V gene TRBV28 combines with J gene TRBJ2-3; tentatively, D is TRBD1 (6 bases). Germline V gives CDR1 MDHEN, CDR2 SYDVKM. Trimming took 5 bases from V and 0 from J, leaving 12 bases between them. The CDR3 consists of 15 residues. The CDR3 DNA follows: TGTGCCAGCAGTCCCTTCGGACAGAGCACAGATACGCAGTATTTT. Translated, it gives CASSPFGQSTDTQYF.

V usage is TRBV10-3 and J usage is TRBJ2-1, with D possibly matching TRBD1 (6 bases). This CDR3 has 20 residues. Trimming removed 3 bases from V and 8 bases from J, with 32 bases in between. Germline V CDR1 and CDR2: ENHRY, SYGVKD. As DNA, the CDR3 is TGTGCCATCAGTGATCCAAATGCGGCTGACAGGAGAAAAGCGTTGGATGAGCAGTTCTTC. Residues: CAISDPNAADRRKALDEQFF.

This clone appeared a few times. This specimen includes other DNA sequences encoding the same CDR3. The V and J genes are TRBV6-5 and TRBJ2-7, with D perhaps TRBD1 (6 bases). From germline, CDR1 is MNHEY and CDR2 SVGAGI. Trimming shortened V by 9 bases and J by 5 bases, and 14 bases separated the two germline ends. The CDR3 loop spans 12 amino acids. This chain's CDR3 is CASHRESHEQYF. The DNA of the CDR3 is TGTGCCAGTCACAGGGAATCCCACGAGCAGTACTTC.

CDR3 nucleotides: TGTGCCAGCAGGGGGACTAGCGGGACCACCCCATACACCGGGGAGCTGTTTTTT. As protein: CASRGTSGTTPYTGELFF. This chain joins TRBV28 and TRBJ2-2; 13 bases are shared with TRBD2. This CDR3 comprises 18 residues. Germline V gene sequence: CDR1 MDHEN, CDR2 SYDVKM. The V segment lost 6 bases and the J segment 3 bases; nucleotides outside the gene matches: 10.

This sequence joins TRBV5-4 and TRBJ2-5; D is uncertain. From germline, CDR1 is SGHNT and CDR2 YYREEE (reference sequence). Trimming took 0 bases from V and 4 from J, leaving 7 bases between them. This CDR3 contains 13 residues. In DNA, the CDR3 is TGTGCCAGCAGCTTGGCAGGTGGAGAGACCCAGTACTTC. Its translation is CASSLAGGETQYF.

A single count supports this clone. The CDR3 coding sequence is TGTGCCAGCAGCTCGGACAGTACGGGTGAGCAGTTCTTC. This codes for CASSSDSTGEQFF. The chain has TRBV7-3 and TRBJ2-1, with D perhaps TRBD1 (6 bases). V shed 4 bases and J shed 9 bases, with 13 bases lying between them. The CDR3 is 13 residues long. Germline-derived CDR1 and CDR2 are SGHTA and FQGTGA.

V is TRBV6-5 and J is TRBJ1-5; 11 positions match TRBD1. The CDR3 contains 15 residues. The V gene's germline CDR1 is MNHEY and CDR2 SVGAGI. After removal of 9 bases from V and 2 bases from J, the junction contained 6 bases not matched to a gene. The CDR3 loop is CASAPGQGGNQPQHF. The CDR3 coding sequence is TGTGCCAGTGCTCCGGGACAGGGGGGCAATCAGCCCCAGCATTTT.

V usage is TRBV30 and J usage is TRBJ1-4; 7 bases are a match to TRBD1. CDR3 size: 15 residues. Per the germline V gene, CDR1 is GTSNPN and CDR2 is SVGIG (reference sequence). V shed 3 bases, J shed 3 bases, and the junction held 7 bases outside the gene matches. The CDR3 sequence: CAWSPSGTANEKLFF. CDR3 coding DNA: TGTGCCTGGAGCCCAAGTGGGACAGCTAATGAAAAACTGTTTTTT.